Below are 19 T cell receptor beta chains sequenced from a single sample in a study of shared clonotypes between healthy human individuals. Profiled with immunoSEQ multiplex PCR; TCRdb holds only in-frame clones, not every one. This table holds about 650,000 clones, nearly 97% found once. Positively selected for CCR7, the CD45RO-negative cells used as naive CD8 cells excluded terminally differentiated effector memory CD45RA+ cells. Sequencing was done on a sample of naive CD8+ T cells sorted from blood. The receptors here all came from a woman under 40 in good health.

The chain links TRBV28 to TRBJ2-7; the D is unclear. Germline-derived CDR1 and CDR2 are MDHEN and SYDVKM. With 3 bases removed from V and 2 bases from J, the gap between germline ends came to 8 bases. The CDR3 loop spans 13 amino acids. CDR3 bases: TGTGCCAGCAGTTTCGATGGGGCCTACGAGCAGTACTTC. Its protein is CASSFDGAYEQYF.

This clone was seen only once. The rearrangement joins TRBV4-1 to TRBJ2-7; 10 bases map to TRBD1. Trimming removed 3 bases from V and 2 bases from J; junction bases left unmatched: 4. CDR1 MGHRA and CDR2 YSYEKL come from the germline V gene. This CDR3 is 15 amino acids long. DNA for the CDR3: TGCGCCAGCAGCCAGTCCGGGACAGGGGCCTACGAGCAGTACTTC. Amino acids: CASSQSGTGAYEQYF.

This sequence joins TRBV5-1 and TRBJ2-7; D gene ambiguous. V lost 4 bases to trimming and J lost 1 base, with 18 bases between them. The length of the CDR3 is 16 residues. CDR1 SGHRS and CDR2 YFSETQ come from the germline V gene. CDR3 coding DNA: TGCGCCAGCAGCCCCAGACTGGGTACGGGTTCCTACGAGCAGTACTTC. Translating gives CASSPRLGTGSYEQYF.

This clone was observed a single time. The chain joins TRBV19 to TRBJ2-3, with D perhaps TRBD1 or TRBD2 (6 bases each). Germline loops: CDR1 LNHDA, CDR2 SQIVND (reference sequence). V was trimmed by 7 bases and J by 1 base, leaving 15 bases between them. This CDR3 has 15 residues. CDR3 in DNA: TGTGCCAGTACCATAGGAGGGGGAGGCACAGATACGCAGTATTTT. Translating gives CASTIGGGGTDTQYF.

The chain links TRBV29-1 to TRBJ2-3, with 7 bases aligning to TRBD1. Germline V gene lookup returns CDR1 SQVTM and CDR2 ANQGSEA. V shed 5 bases, J shed 2 bases, and the junction held 13 bases outside the gene matches. The CDR3 runs to 16 residues. The CDR3 sequence: CSVSGTAQTITDTQYF. CDR3 DNA sequence: TGCAGCGTTTCCGGGACAGCTCAGACTATCACAGATACGCAGTATTTT.

This clone occurred once. The chain has TRBV19 and TRBJ2-1; 7 bases match TRBD2. The CDR3 covers 17 residues. The V and J ends lost 3 bases and 0 bases, in that order; junction bases with no gene match: 8. Germline assignment: CDR1 LNHDA and CDR2 SQIVND (reference sequence). CDR3 in DNA: TGTGCCAGTAGTATGCTCCTAGCGGTGAGCTCCTACAATGAGCAGTTCTTC. It is translated as CASSMLLAVSSYNEQFF.

The chain carries TRBV4-1 and TRBJ2-5, with 8 bases matching TRBD2. Gene TRBJ2-7 matches the end of the DNA better, so the J call may be wrong. The CDR3 has 17 amino acids. CDR1 MGHRA and CDR2 YSYEKL come from the germline V gene. The CDR3 DNA reads TGCGCCAGCAGCCAAGATCTTCCCGGGAGGGCCTTATCCGAGCAGTACTTC. This codes for CASSQDLPGRALSEQYF.

The V and J genes are TRBV6-5 and TRBJ2-5, with D possibly matching TRBD2 (6 bases). TRBJ2-7 matches the DNA end more closely, so the J call is doubtful. CDR1 MNHEY and CDR2 SVGAGI come from the germline V gene. CDR3 size: 13 residues. The DNA of the CDR3 is TGTGCCAGCAGCCTGGGACTTGCGGACGAGCAGTACTTC. Protein product: CASSLGLADEQYF.

CDR3 loop: CASSLDVTSGNLKQFF. CDR3 DNA sequence: TGTGCCAGCAGCTTAGACGTGACTAGCGGGAACCTGAAGCAGTTCTTC. V is TRBV7-2 and J is TRBJ2-1; 11 nucleotides match TRBD2. This CDR3 region has 16 residues. Germline lookup yields CDR1 SGHTA and CDR2 FQGNSA. V lost 1 base, J lost 11 bases, and 10 bases stayed unmatched.

This chain connects TRBV5-1 to TRBJ2-5; TRBD1 matches at 7 bases. The CDR3 has 15 amino acids. The V gene end was trimmed by 0 bases and the J gene end by 4 bases; junction bases not matched to a gene: 6. Germline CDR1 is SGHRS and CDR2 is YFSETQ. CDR3 residues: CASSLEGASVETQYF. For the CDR3, the DNA is TGCGCCAGCAGCTTGGAGGGGGCGTCGGTAGAGACCCAGTACTTC.

V and J are TRBV5-6 and TRBJ2-7; D unclear. The CDR3 covers 14 residues. Trimming took off 4 bases at V and 3 bases at J, with 14 bases between the two ends. Germline CDR1 and CDR2: SGHDT and YYEEEE. CDR3 sequence (DNA): TGTGCCAGCAGCGCGACAACGACCCTCTACGAGCAGTACTTC. It translates to CASSATTTLYEQYF. Based on the CDR3 plus reference TRBV5-6 and TRBJ2-7, the full variable domain is DAGVTQSPTHLIKTRGQQVTLRCSPKSGHDTVSWYQQALGQGPQFIFQYYEEEERQRGNFPDRFSGHQFPNYSSELNVNALLLGDSALYLCASSATTTLYEQYFGPGTRLTVT.

CDR3 DNA: TGCGCCAGCAGCCAAGACACGGGGTGGAACTATGGCTACACCTTC. Translating it yields CASSQDTGWNYGYTF. This chain joins TRBV4-1 and TRBJ1-2; D unclear. Germline V lookup: CDR1 MGHRA, CDR2 YSYEKL. V lost 0 bases to trimming and J lost 2 bases, with 10 bases between them. The length of the CDR3 is 15 residues.

The chain is built from TRBV6-1 and TRBJ1-2; TRBD1 matches 10 bases. The CDR3 is 15 residues long. Losses at the gene ends were 4 bases for V and 2 bases for J; bases not matched to a gene: 4. Germline CDR1 MNHNS, CDR2 SASEGT. For the CDR3, the DNA is TGTGCCAGCAGTGGACCGGGACAGGGGAACTATGGCTACACCTTC. It codes for CASSGPGQGNYGYTF.

This clone was recorded once. The V call is TRBV27, the J call TRBJ2-2; TRBD2 matches 7 bases. Germline V gene lookup returns CDR1 MNHEY and CDR2 SMNVEV (reference sequence). The CDR3 is made up of 18 amino acids. Trimming took 5 bases from V and 6 from J; bases not matched to a gene: 18. Here the CDR3 DNA reads TGTGCCAGCAGTCCGCCCGGGGCGCGGGAGAGCTACGCCGGGGAGCTGTTTTTT. This codes for CASSPPGARESYAGELFF.

The chain is built from TRBV7-9 and TRBJ1-1; a possible D gene is TRBD1 (6 bases). Trimming shortened V by 2 bases and J by 0 bases, and 19 bases separated the two germline ends. This CDR3 is built from 18 residues. Germline V lookup: CDR1 SEHNR, CDR2 FQNEAQ (reference sequence). The CDR3 sequence: CASSLIPGTSNMNTEAFF. The CDR3 bases are TGTGCCAGCAGCTTAATCCCCGGGACAAGCAACATGAACACTGAAGCTTTCTTT.

The genes are TRBV7-6 and TRBJ2-1; a weak D match, TRBD1 (6 bases). V lost 5 bases and J lost 0, with 11 bases in between. The germline gives CDR1 SGHVS, CDR2 FNYEAQ. The CDR3 is 15 amino acids. The CDR3 loop is CASSRGQSSYNEQFF. The CDR3 nucleotides are TGTGCCAGCAGCCGCGGACAGAGCTCCTACAATGAGCAGTTCTTC.

The chain couples TRBV29-1 to TRBJ1-2; D call uncertain. The CDR3 spans 15 residues. Trimming stripped 1 base from V and 3 bases from J, with 15 bases between. Per the germline V gene, CDR1 is SQVTM and CDR2 is ANQGSEA. For the CDR3, the DNA is TGCAGCGTTGAAGGAGACGCGGGGAGATACTATGGCTACACCTTC. As protein: CSVEGDAGRYYGYTF. Supplemented by reference TRBV29-1 and TRBJ1-2, the full variable domain reads SAVISQKPSRDICQRGTSLTIQCQVDSQVTMMFWYRQQPGQSLTLIATANQGSEATYESGFVIDKFPISRPNLTFSTLTVSNMSPEDSSIYLCSVEGDAGRYYGYTFGSGTRLTVV.

This chain links TRBV5-4 with TRBJ2-1; 7 bases match TRBD2. Germline V gives CDR1 SGHNT, CDR2 YYREEE (reference sequence). Losses at the gene ends were 4 bases for V and 6 bases for J; bases not matched to a gene: 7. The CDR3 length is 14 residues. CDR3 DNA: TGTGCCAGCAGCGACTCCGGGAGGTTCAATGAGCAGTTCTTC. It codes for CASSDSGRFNEQFF.

V usage is TRBV7-9 and J usage is TRBJ2-7; 8 nucleotides line up with TRBD2. CDR1 is SEHNR and CDR2 is FQNEAQ in the germline V gene (reference sequence). After removal of 7 bases from V and 3 bases from J, the junction contained 5 bases not matched to a gene. CDR3 length equals 13 residues. The CDR3 reads CASTAGEGYEQYF. The CDR3 nucleotides are TGTGCCAGCACAGCGGGAGAAGGCTACGAGCAGTACTTC. The variable domain in full, with the rest retrieved from reference TRBV7-9 and TRBJ2-7, is DTGVSQNPRHKITKRGQNVTFRCDPISEHNRLYWYRQTLGQGPEFLTYFQNEAQLEKSRLLSDRFSAERPKGSFSTLEIQRTEQGDSAMYLCASTAGEGYEQYFGPGTRLTVT.